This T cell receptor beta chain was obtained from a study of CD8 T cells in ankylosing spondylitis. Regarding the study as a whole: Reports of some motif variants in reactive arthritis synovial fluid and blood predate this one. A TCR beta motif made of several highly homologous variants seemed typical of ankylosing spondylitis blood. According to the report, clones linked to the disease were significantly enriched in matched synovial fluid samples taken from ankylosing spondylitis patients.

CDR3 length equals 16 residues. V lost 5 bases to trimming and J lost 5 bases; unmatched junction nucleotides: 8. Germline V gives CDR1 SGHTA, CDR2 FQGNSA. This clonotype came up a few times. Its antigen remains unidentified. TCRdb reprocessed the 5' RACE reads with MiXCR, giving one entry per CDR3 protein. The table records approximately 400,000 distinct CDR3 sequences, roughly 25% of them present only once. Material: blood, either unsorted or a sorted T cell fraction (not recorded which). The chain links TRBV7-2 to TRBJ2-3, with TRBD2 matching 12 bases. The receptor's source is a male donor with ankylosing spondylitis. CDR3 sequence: CASSLLLAGGGDTQYF. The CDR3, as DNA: TGTGCCAGCAGCCTACTACTAGCGGGAGGTGGAGATACGCAGTATTTT. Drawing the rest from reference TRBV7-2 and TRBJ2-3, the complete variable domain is GAGVSQSPSNKVTEKGKDVELRCDPISGHTALYWYRQSLGQGLEFLIYFQGNSAPDKSGLPSDRFSAERTGGSVSTLTIQRTQQEDSAVYLCASSLLLAGGGDTQYFGPGTRLTVL.